Described below is a single T cell receptor beta chain sequence and its context. What it binds is not known. CDR1 is MNHEY, CDR2 SVGAGI, per germline. Deletions cut 0 bases from V and 4 bases from J, with 13 bases between. The CDR3 consists of 16 residues. Measured with immunoSEQ multiplex PCR; TCRdb has only the in-frame clones, and not every one. The repertoire includes tens of thousands of clones, more than 85% of them detected once, and less than 9% sits in the top ten. The sample belongs to a study of T cells in localized non-small cell lung cancer. Study-wide findings and caveats: Greater T cell density in blood accompanied longer overall survival.

The chain employs TRBV6-5 and TRBJ1-3, with D unresolved. This sequence originates from a woman aged 18 to 50 with stage III lung adenocarcinoma. Specimen: peripheral blood, collected before any cancer treatment. CDR3 sequence reads: CASSYSPRAIGNTIYF. The CDR3, as DNA: TGTGCCAGCAGTTACTCCCCCCGGGCTATAGGAAACACCATATATTTT.